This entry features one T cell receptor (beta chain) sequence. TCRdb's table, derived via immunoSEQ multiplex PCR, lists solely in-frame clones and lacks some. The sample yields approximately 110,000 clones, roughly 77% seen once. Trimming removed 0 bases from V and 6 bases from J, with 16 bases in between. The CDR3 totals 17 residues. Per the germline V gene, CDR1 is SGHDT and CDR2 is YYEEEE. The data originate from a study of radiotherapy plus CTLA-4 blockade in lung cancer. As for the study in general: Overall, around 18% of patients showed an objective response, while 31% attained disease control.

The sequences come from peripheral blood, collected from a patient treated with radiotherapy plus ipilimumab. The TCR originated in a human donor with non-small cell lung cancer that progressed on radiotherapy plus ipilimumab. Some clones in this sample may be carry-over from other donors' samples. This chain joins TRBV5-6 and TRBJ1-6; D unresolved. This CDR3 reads CASSLGPKAISNSPLHF. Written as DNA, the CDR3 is TGTGCCAGCAGCTTGGGTCCGAAGGCTATATCTAATTCACCCCTCCACTTT. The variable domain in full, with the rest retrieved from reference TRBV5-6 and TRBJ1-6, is DAGVTQSPTHLIKTRGQQVTLRCSPKSGHDTVSWYQQALGQGPQFIFQYYEEEERQRGNFPDRFSGHQFPNYSSELNVNALLLGDSALYLCASSLGPKAISNSPLHFGNGTRLTVT.